This T cell receptor beta chain came from a study of PD-1 blockade in classical Hodgkin lymphoma. Study observations and caveats: Patients starting nivolumab under 1 year after ASCT were excluded. For complete responders, baseline diversity was comparable to that of newly diagnosed patients. Relapsed/refractory patients reportedly had lower baseline diversity than newly diagnosed patients.

Concerning this clone itself: Its antigen remains unknown.

The protocol was immunoSEQ multiplex PCR, while the TCRdb copy is restricted to in-frame clones and leaves out a portion. The table has 20,000 to 25,000 clones, around 81% seen once; the top ten hold 20%. The germline gives CDR1 MDHEN, CDR2 SYDVKM. J lost 2 bases, V lost 6 bases, and 6 bases had no gene match. The length of the CDR3 is 15 residues. The patients all showed relapse after autologous stem cell transplantation, while their brentuximab vedotin exposure varied. Responses achieved at best were complete response, partial response or progressive disease. The sample was peripheral blood mononuclear cells (PBMCs), taken before the second cycle of nivolumab. The receptor was isolated from a human donor with classical Hodgkin lymphoma. The rearrangement links TRBV28 to TRBJ1-5; 8 nucleotides agree with TRBD1. The CDR3 DNA sequence: TGTGCCAGCAGGACCGCAGGGGGCGGCAATCAGCCCCAGCATTTT. Translated: CASRTAGGGNQPQHF.